This T cell receptor (beta chain) was documented in a study of blood T cell repertoires in COVID-19. Whole-study context: The samples span acute and convalescent COVID-19 from the United States, Italy and Spain.

This CDR3 is 14 amino acids long. Trimming cost V 5 bases and J 6 bases; bases outside gene matches: 8. The germline V gene has CDR1 LNHDA and CDR2 SQIVND (reference sequence). In its sample, this clone was seen once. In the original processing: Reference gene primer amplification in the assay estimated nucleated cell counts. The data were produced by immunoSEQ multiplex PCR, yet TCRdb's version contains in-frame clones alone and is incomplete. V and J calls and clone size follow that table, whereas D and trimming were derived from the DNA. The sample shows 100,000 or so clones, around 86% of them seen only once.

Sequenced material: peripheral blood. The chain recombines TRBV19 with TRBJ2-3, with TRBD1 matching 7 bases. The clonotype originates from a man aged 45-65 years with acute or convalescent COVID-19. Here the CDR3 DNA reads TGTGCCAGTAGTTTCCTAGGGACAGACGATACGCAGTATTTT. Amino acid sequence: CASSFLGTDDTQYF.